Listed below are T cell receptor beta chains from one sample, sequenced in a study of control samples from healthy donors and cancer patients. The repertoire was sequenced with immunoSEQ multiplex PCR; TCRdb's copy has only in-frame clones and lacks some. The repertoire holds about 12,000 clones, with approximately 88% as singletons. The sample consisted of formalin-fixed, paraffin-embedded tissue. These receptors were taken from a male donor with melanoma. CDR3s include the opening cysteine and the closing phenylalanine or tryptophan. The D gene is left open where the match is weak. Only part of the rows carry a size: once, few, many, or a class if the clone is expanded.

>TRBJ1-1|15|NA|TRBV7-2|NA
CASSTVPPGRYEAFF
TGTGCCAGCAGTACCGTCCCGCCCGGGCGGTATGAAGCTTTCTTT
>TRBJ2-3|13|NA|TRBV7-2|TRBD2
CASSSSGTSTQYF
TGTGCCAGCAGCTCATCCGGGACTAGTACGCAGTATTTT
>TRBJ2-7|17|NA|TRBV5-5|TRBD1
CASSLAPYRGPIYEQYF
TGTGCCAGCAGCTTGGCGCCCTACAGGGGGCCAATATACGAGCAGTACTTC
>TRBJ2-3|16|NA|TRBV12-5|NA
CASGIRPGTSTDTQYF
TGTGCTAGTGGAATCCGGCCCGGGACCAGCACAGATACGCAGTATTTT
>TRBJ2-2|15|NA|TRBV5-6|TRBD2
CASSGLAGFTGELFF
TGTGCCAGCAGCGGACTAGCGGGATTCACCGGGGAGCTGTTTTTT
>TRBJ2-1|15|few|TRBV27|TRBD1
CASSLWDRGRNEQFF
TGTGCCAGCAGTTTATGGGACAGGGGGCGCAATGAGCAGTTCTTC
>TRBJ2-1|15|NA|TRBV19|NA
CATSTSHRVLDEQFF
TGTGCCACATCCACTAGCCACCGTGTATTGGATGAGCAGTTCTTC
>TRBJ1-1|17|NA|TRBV7-2|NA
CASRPRVGGYMNTEAFF
TGTGCCAGCAGACCGAGGGTCGGGGGGTATATGAACACTGAAGCTTTCTTT
>TRBJ2-3|14|NA|TRBV29-1|TRBD2
CSVSGTRGQDTQYF
TGCAGCGTTTCCGGGACTAGAGGGCAAGATACGCAGTATTTT
>TRBJ1-3|12|once|TRBV11-2|NA
CASSLRDNTIYF
TGTGCCAGCAGCTTACGTGATAACACCATATATTTT
>TRBJ2-7|16|few|TRBV2|TRBD2
CASSVLEGAGGYEQYF
TGTGCCAGCAGTGTTTTAGAGGGCGCGGGGGGCTACGAGCAGTACTTC
>TRBJ2-7|14|NA|TRBV19|NA
CASSGPYSSYEQYF
TGTGCCAGTAGTGGCCCCTATTCTTCGTACGAGCAGTACTTC
>TRBJ1-6|16|NA|TRBV24-1|NA
CATSGPGRGYNSPLHF
TGTGCCACCAGTGGTCCTGGACGGGGCTATAATTCACCCCTCCACTTT
>TRBJ2-7|15|NA|TRBV5-1|NA
CASSRSITTEYEQYF
TGCGCCAGCAGCCGTAGTATAACGACAGAGTACGAGCAGTACTTC
>TRBJ1-5|18|NA|TRBV18|NA
CASSPSSTEINSNQPQHF
TGTGCCAGCTCACCAAGTTCGACAGAAATTAATAGCAATCAGCCCCAGCATTTT
>TRBJ2-2|17|NA|TRBV10-1|TRBD2
CASSANPSGFQTGELFF
TGCGCCAGCAGCGCTAATCCTAGCGGGTTCCAGACCGGGGAGCTGTTTTTT
>TRBJ1-1|11|NA|TRBV27|NA
CASTNNREAFF
TGTGCCAGCACCAACAACAGGGAAGCTTTCTTT
>TRBJ1-2|14|NA|TRBV11-3|TRBD1
CASSEGDRADGYTF
TGTGCCAGCAGCGAGGGGGACAGGGCTGATGGCTACACCTTC
>TRBJ2-4|16|few|TRBV5-8|NA
CASSFEGRVAKNIQYF
TGTGCCAGCAGCTTCGAGGGTCGAGTAGCCAAAAACATTCAGTACTTC
>TRBJ2-4|11|NA|TRBV20-1|NA
CSVKAKNIQYF
TGCAGTGTTAAAGCCAAAAACATTCAGTACTTC
>TRBJ1-1|14|NA|TRBV3-1/TRBV3-2|NA
CASSPFGAGTEAFF
TGTGCCAGCAGCCCCTTTGGGGCGGGGACTGAAGCTTTCTTT